This entry is about one TCR beta chain. The target antigen is unknown. These data originate in a study of shared clonotypes between healthy human individuals. Overall study results and limits: Generally, naive subsets (rather than memory subsets) showed larger estimated richness.

Each subset's genomic DNA was split evenly across several immunoSEQ plates. As handled by the study authors: ImmunoSEQ junction-only sequences lacked quality scores, so their filtering differed. Data came from immunoSEQ multiplex PCR; TCRdb stores just in-frame clones and leaves some out. From that table come the V and J calls and clone size; the DNA was used to work out D and trimming. This table holds over a million clones, roughly 96% found once. CDR3 length: 15 residues. V shed 0 bases and J 7 bases; nucleotides not matched to a gene: 6. Germline assignment: CDR1 SGHRS and CDR2 YFSETQ. The TCR comes from a man aged 30 to 39 in good health. The sample consisted of naive CD4+ T cells sorted from blood. Stated subset: CD45RA+ positively selected. The chain has TRBV5-1 and TRBJ1-3; TRBD1 agrees at 8 bases. CDR3 protein: CASSLEAGGSNTIYF. The CDR3 nucleotides are TGCGCCAGCAGCTTGGAGGCAGGGGGCTCGAACACCATATATTTT.